These T cell receptor beta chains were read from a single sample in a study of cytomegalovirus exposure and HLA in healthy donors. Using immunoSEQ multiplex PCR, the repertoire was profiled, and TCRdb retains in-frame clones only, with some absent. Altogether around 190,000 clones are present, roughly 90% being singletons, with the ten largest covering around 0.34%. The sequenced sample was PBMCs. The receptor set was obtained from a woman younger than 45 in good health and CMV-seronegative. Each CDR3 is given with its conserved first and last residue. The D gene is left open where the match is weak. Clone size is shown for a subset of rows, as once, few, many or a class of expanded clone.

>TRBD2|.|TRBJ2-1|TRBV28
TGTGCCAGCAGTTTGCGAGGGAGGGCTCAAATAAGAGAGCAGTTCTTC
CASSLRGRAQIREQFF
>TRBD1|.|TRBJ1-6|TRBV2
TGTGCCAGCAGTGGACAGGGAATGGGCAATAATTCACCCCTCCACTTT
CASSGQGMGNNSPLHF
>TRBD2|.|TRBJ2-7|TRBV2
TGTGCCAGCAGTGAGTGGGGCGGGGGATCCTACGAGCAGTACTTC
CASSEWGGGSYEQYF
>TRBD1|.|TRBJ1-1|TRBV6-1
TGTGCCAGCAGTGTGACAGGGGCGGACACTGAAGCTTTCTTT
CASSVTGADTEAFF
>.|.|TRBJ1-2|TRBV6-6
TGTGCCAGCAGACCGGACAGTCTCTATGGCTACACCTTC
CASRPDSLYGYTF
>.|few|TRBJ1-3|TRBV18
TGTGCCAGCTCACACGACAGCGTGCGAGGAAACACCATATATTTT
CASSHDSVRGNTIYF
>TRBD2|few|TRBJ2-3|TRBV7-3
TGTGCCAGCAGCCTAGGACTAGCGGGAGGTGGAGATACGCAGTATTTT
CASSLGLAGGGDTQYF
>.|.|TRBJ2-5|TRBV4-1
TGCGCCAGCAGCCAAGAGGCGACTCGAGGGGAGACCCAGTACTTC
CASSQEATRGETQYF
>TRBD1|.|TRBJ1-5|TRBV5-6
TGTGCCAGCAGCCCGGACCGACAGGGCGGAAATCAGCCCCAGCATTTT
CASSPDRQGGNQPQHF
>.|.|TRBJ2-1|TRBV10-3
TGTGCCATCAGTGGTAGACTAGGAAATGAGCAGTTCTTC
CAISGRLGNEQFF
>.|once|TRBJ2-7|TRBV7-9
TGTGCCAGCAGCCCTCGGGTCTCCTACGAGCAGTACTTC
CASSPRVSYEQYF
>.|.|TRBJ2-7|TRBV30
TGTGCCTGGAGTGTACGAGGGCGGTTGAGCTCCTACGAGCAGTACTTC
CAWSVRGRLSSYEQYF
>.|.|TRBJ1-2|TRBV4-1
TGCGCCAGCAGCCAAGGCCAGGCCGACCGCTATGGCTACACCTTC
CASSQGQADRYGYTF
>.|.|TRBJ2-3|TRBV10-2
TGCGCCAGCAGTGCTCTCCGTGATACGCAGTATTTT
CASSALRDTQYF
>.|.|TRBJ2-5|TRBV5-6
TGTGCCAGCAGCTTGGAGGTCGAACCGGGGGAGACCCAGTACTTC
CASSLEVEPGETQYF
>TRBD1|.|TRBJ1-2|TRBV15
TGTGCCACCAGCACCGGACAGGGGTTGAAGGGCTACACCTTC
CATSTGQGLKGYTF
>.|.|TRBJ1-1|TRBV4-1
TGCGCCAGCAGCCAATTAACAGGCAGTGCTGAAGCTTTCTTT
CASSQLTGSAEAFF
>.|.|TRBJ2-3|TRBV21-1
TGTGCCAGCAGCAGCCTCCGCGCCTACAGCACAGATACGCAGTATTTT
CASSSLRAYSTDTQYF
>TRBD2|.|TRBJ2-7|TRBV28
TGTGCCAGCAGTATACCATCTAGCGGGGGGGCCTACGAGCAGTACTTC
CASSIPSSGGAYEQYF
>.|.|TRBJ2-3|TRBV2
TGTGCCAGCAAGGTTAGCGGTAGCACAGATACGCAGTATTTT
CASKVSGSTDTQYF
>.|.|TRBJ2-3|TRBV27
TGTGCCAGCAGTTTCGAACCGCCGTCAGGGGCATCCACGGATACGCAGTATTTT
CASSFEPPSGASTDTQYF
>.|.|TRBJ1-1|TRBV7-9
TGTGCCAGCAGCTTACTAGATCCTGAAGCTTTCTTT
CASSLLDPEAFF
>.|once|TRBJ2-3|TRBV2
TGTGCCAGCATCCTTAGGGGCACGCAGTATTTT
CASILRGTQYF